A selection of T cell receptor beta chains follows, all from one sample in a study of patients and donors after allogeneic stem cell transplantation. TCRdb re-derived calls from the RT-PCR reads in MiXCR, one entry per CDR3 protein. Of over 65,000 distinct CDR3 sequences listed, around a quarter were seen once; the top ten hold about 25%. Material for sequencing was blood, either unsorted or a sorted T cell fraction (not recorded which). Every receptor here comes from a human donor who was either an allogeneic HSCT recipient or a stem cell or donor lymphocyte infusion donor (not recorded which). It is not recorded whose cells these are; they may come from a transplant donor. Both conserved end residues are part of each CDR3. The D gene is left open where the match is weak. Only some rows state a clone size, as once, few, many or a class for expanded clones.

-,TRBJ2-5,-,TRBV24-1,CATGVETQYF
-,TRBJ1-1,few,TRBV12-3/TRBV12-4,CASSWDRNTEAFF
-,TRBJ1-1,-,TRBV4-2,CASSQLRGLNTEAFF
TRBD2,TRBJ2-7,-,TRBV29-1,CSVGTSDSYEQYF
TRBD1,TRBJ2-2,-,TRBV5-1,CASSSATGEDGELFF
TRBD2,TRBJ2-6,few,TRBV10-3,CAISELLAGASGANVLTF
-,TRBJ1-3,few,TRBV29-1,CSVAGFGNTIYF
-,TRBJ2-3,-,TRBV7-3,CASSPKHPDTQYF
-,TRBJ1-1,-,TRBV4-3,CASSQEVGTEAFF
-,TRBJ2-7,few,TRBV4-1,CASSQGALGLNYEQYF
-,TRBJ1-1,-,TRBV10-3,CAIRTGTANNTEAFF
-,TRBJ2-3,-,TRBV6-2/TRBV6-3,CASSRLEDTQYF
TRBD1,TRBJ1-5,few,TRBV4-1,CASSPRDRNQPQHF
TRBD1,TRBJ1-4,few,TRBV20-1,CSAPNRGSVGKLFF
-,TRBJ1-5,-,TRBV18,CASSPSGRGGGQPQHF